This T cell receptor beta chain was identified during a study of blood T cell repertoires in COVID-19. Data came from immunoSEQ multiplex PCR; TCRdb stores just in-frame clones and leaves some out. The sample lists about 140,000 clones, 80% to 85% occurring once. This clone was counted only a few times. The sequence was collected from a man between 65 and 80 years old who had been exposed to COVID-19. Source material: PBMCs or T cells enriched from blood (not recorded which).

CDR3 DNA: TGTGCCAGCAGCTCCATCATAGGGGTAGGGGTGAATCCCGGGGAGCTGTTTTTT. It translates to CASSSIIGVGVNPGELFF. V is TRBV28 and J is TRBJ2-2; D might be TRBD1 (5 bases). The CDR3 covers 18 residues. V was trimmed by 6 bases and J by 6 bases, leaving 26 bases between them. Germline V CDR1 and CDR2: MDHEN, SYDVKM.